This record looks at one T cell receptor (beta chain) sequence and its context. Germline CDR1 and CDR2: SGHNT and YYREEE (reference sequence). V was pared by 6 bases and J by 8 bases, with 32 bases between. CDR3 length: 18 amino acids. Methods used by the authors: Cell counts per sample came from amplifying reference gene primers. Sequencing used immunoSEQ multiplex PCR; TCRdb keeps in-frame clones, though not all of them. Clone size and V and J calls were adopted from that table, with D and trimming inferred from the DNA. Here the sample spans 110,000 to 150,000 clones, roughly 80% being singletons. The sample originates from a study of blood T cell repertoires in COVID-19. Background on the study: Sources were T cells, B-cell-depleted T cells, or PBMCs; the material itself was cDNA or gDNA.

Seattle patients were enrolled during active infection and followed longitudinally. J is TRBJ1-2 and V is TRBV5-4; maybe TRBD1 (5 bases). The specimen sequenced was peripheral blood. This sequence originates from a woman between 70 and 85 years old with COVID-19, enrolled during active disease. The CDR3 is CASNPMGPSTKTPTGYTF. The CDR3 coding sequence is TGTGCCAGCAATCCTATGGGGCCTTCAACCAAGACTCCCACGGGCTACACCTTC. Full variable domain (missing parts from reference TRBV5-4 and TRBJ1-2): ETGVTQSPTHLIKTRGQQVTLRCSSQSGHNTVSWYQQALGQGPQFIFQYYREEENGRGNFPPRFSGLQFPNYSSELNVNALELDDSALYLCASNPMGPSTKTPTGYTFGSGTRLTVV.